Below are 12 T cell receptor beta chains sequenced from a single sample in a study of control samples from healthy donors and cancer patients. Generated by immunoSEQ multiplex PCR, the TCRdb table keeps only in-frame clones and is missing some. Of 55,000 to 70,000 clones in the sample, about 91% were seen once. Sequencing input: PBMCs. Source of these receptors: a man aged 25-40 years with colorectal cancer.

The chain combines TRBV15 with TRBJ1-4, with a weak D call TRBD1 (5 bases). The CDR3 consists of 16 residues. V lost 0 bases to trimming and J lost 2 bases, with 10 bases between them. Germline values: CDR1 LNHNV, CDR2 YYDKDF (reference sequence). In DNA, the CDR3 is TGTGCCACCAGCAGAGATCGGGGCACGACTAATGAAAAACTGTTTTTT. This encodes CATSRDRGTTNEKLFF.

This chain uses TRBV5-5 with TRBJ2-7; possible D gene TRBD2, 5 bases. Trimming took off 0 bases at V and 3 bases at J, with 13 bases between the two ends. In germline, CDR1 is SGHKS, CDR2 YYEKEE (reference sequence). This CDR3 region has 15 residues. CDR3 region: CASSLGPGIYYEQYF. CDR3 DNA: TGTGCCAGCAGCTTGGGTCCGGGAATTTACTACGAGCAGTACTTC.

There are a few counts of this clone. The rearrangement joins TRBV12-3 or TRBV12-4 to TRBJ2-7, with a tentative D call TRBD1 (5 bases). V was pared by 5 bases and J by 0 bases, with 8 bases between. This CDR3 contains 13 residues. The CDR3 coding sequence is TGTGCCAGCAGTCGACAGAGCTCCTACGAGCAGTACTTC. Its protein is CASSRQSSYEQYF.

The chain employs TRBV19 and TRBJ2-7; no clear D. V gave up 3 bases and J gave up 1 base, with 13 bases separating them. This CDR3 has 15 residues. The V gene's germline CDR1 is LNHDA and CDR2 SQIVND (reference sequence). DNA of the CDR3: TGTGCCAGTAGTATCTCGTCGGCTTCTTCCTACGAGCAGTACTTC. Translation: CASSISSASSYEQYF.

As concerns this clone: The junction and the germline gene differ at one end; a read error may be behind it. The J gene is TRBJ2-3, the V gene TRBV24-1, with 8 bases fitting TRBD2. The CDR3 sequence is 15 residues long. Germline V gives CDR1 KGHDR, CDR2 SFDVKD. The DNA of the CDR3 is TGTGCCGCCAGGGGAGCTAGCGGGAGCACAGATACGCAGTATTTT. Translation: CAARGASGSTDTQYF.

This clone has a single count. The V and J genes are TRBV10-3 and TRBJ1-1; unclear D gene. V lost 2 bases and J lost 11, with 15 bases in between. This CDR3 has 13 residues. Germline assignment: CDR1 ENHRY and CDR2 SYGVKD. CDR3: CAISEDNWALAFF. CDR3 DNA sequence: TGTGCCATCAGTGAGGATAACTGGGCTTTGGCTTTCTTT.

This clone was found a few times. The rearrangement links TRBV7-2 to TRBJ1-5; D is unclear. The CDR3 sequence is 12 residues long. Germline V gene lookup returns CDR1 SGHTA and CDR2 FQGNSA. The ends were cut back, 5 bases at V and 9 bases at J, with 11 bases in the middle. The CDR3 spells CASSPNEGPQHF. Written as DNA, the CDR3 is TGTGCCAGCAGCCCCAATGAGGGGCCCCAGCATTTT.

The genes are TRBV10-3 and TRBJ1-2, with 11 bases matching TRBD1. V trimming: 5 bases; J trimming: 4 bases; junction bases outside the gene matches: 3. Per germline, CDR1 ENHRY and CDR2 SYGVKD. This CDR3 is built from 14 residues. The CDR3 DNA follows: TGTGCCATCAGTTGGACAGGGGGCGCCTATGGCTACACCTTC. It codes for CAISWTGGAYGYTF.

V and J are TRBV5-1 and TRBJ1-1, with D uncertain. CDR3 length equals 15 residues. The V gene's germline CDR1 is SGHRS and CDR2 YFSETQ. Trimming took 4 bases from V and 4 from J, leaving 17 bases between them. CDR3 in amino acids: CASSIGGGDATEAFF. In DNA, the CDR3 is TGCGCCAGCAGCATAGGCGGCGGGGATGCCACTGAAGCTTTCTTT.

This chain joins TRBV19 and TRBJ2-3; D might be TRBD1 (6 bases). Trimming removed 6 bases at V and 0 bases at J, with 13 bases between. Germline CDR1 LNHDA, CDR2 SQIVND (reference sequence). The CDR3 is 15 amino acids. The CDR3 DNA follows: TGTGCCAGTAGCTCATGGGACACCAGCACAGATACGCAGTATTTT. As protein: CASSSWDTSTDTQYF. The variable domain in full, completed from reference TRBV19 and TRBJ2-3, reads DGGITQSPKYLFRKEGQNVTLSCEQNLNHDAMYWYRQDPGQGLRLIYYSQIVNDFQKGDIAEGYSVSREKKESFPLTVTSAQKNPTAFYLCASSSWDTSTDTQYFGPGTRLTVL.

This clone was found once. J is TRBJ1-1 and V is TRBV5-6, with D perhaps matching TRBD1 (6 bases). CDR3 length: 15 residues. Germline CDR1 and CDR2: SGHDT and YYEEEE. Trimming took 5 bases from V and 0 from J, leaving 14 bases between them. CDR3: CASRYRQEVNTEAFF. CDR3 bases: TGTGCCAGCAGGTATAGACAGGAGGTGAACACTGAAGCTTTCTTT.

The rearrangement joins TRBV5-1 to TRBJ2-1; no firm D call. The germline V gene has CDR1 SGHRS and CDR2 YFSETQ. CDR3 length equals 15 residues. V lost 0 bases to trimming and J lost 2 bases, with 9 bases between them. DNA of the CDR3: TGCGCCAGCAGCTTGGACAGCCCAGCCTACAATGAGCAGTTCTTC. As protein: CASSLDSPAYNEQFF.